This T cell receptor (beta chain) was documented in a study of control samples from healthy donors and cancer patients. The method was immunoSEQ multiplex PCR; TCRdb's version includes in-frame clones alone and lacks a portion of them. The sample has 200,000 or so clones, just under 95% seen once. The J segment lost 6 bases and the V segment lost 6 bases, leaving 10 bases of the junction unmatched. Germline V gene lookup returns CDR1 MNHNY and CDR2 SVGAGI (reference sequence). The CDR3 has 14 residues. This receptor was identified in a man between 45 and 60 years old in good health. The J gene is TRBJ2-7, the V gene TRBV6-6, with TRBD1 matching over 8 bases. Sequencing input: blood. The CDR3 nucleotides are TGTGCCAGCAGCTGGGGCAGGGGGCCTGGCGAGCAGTACTTC. It encodes CASSWGRGPGEQYF.